This entry is about one T cell receptor beta chain. Its cognate antigen is unknown. Gene labels here are mouse ones. The DNA ends 1 residue before the CDR3 does, and the rest of the CDR3 is filled in from the germline J gene. Measured with immunoSEQ multiplex PCR; TCRdb has only the in-frame clones, and not every one. The sample yields approximately 17,000 clones, roughly 70% seen once. This CDR3 has 14 amino acids. V was pared by 1 base and J by 0 bases, with 7 bases between. Per the germline V gene, CDR1 is FNHDT and CDR2 is SITEND (reference sequence). This entry comes from a study of tissue T cells after allogeneic stem cell transplantation. The study, taken as a whole, reports: TCR repertoires tracked anatomic similarity, regardless of disease or transplant status.

The origin of this receptor is a female BALB/c mouse in good health. Strain haplotype at MHC: H2-d. The chain carries TRBV19 and TRBJ1-1; maybe TRBD1 (6 bases). Sequenced sample: spleen. The sequenced part of the CDR3 DNA is TGTGCCAGCAGTATACGGGACAAGAACACAGAAGTCTTC. Encoded protein: CASSIRDKNTEVF. The whole CDR3 region reads CASSIRDKNTEVFF.